The 25 T cell receptor beta chains listed next were all sequenced from one sample in a study of T cell clonotyping in hematopoietic cell transplantation. Profiled with immunoSEQ multiplex PCR; TCRdb holds only in-frame clones, not every one. The table has 9,500 to 15,000 clones, under 55% seen once. The sample comprised peripheral blood mononuclear cells. Source of these receptors: a man aged 45-65 years in good health. Some clones in this sample may be carry-over from other donors' samples.

The chain is built from TRBV4-1 and TRBJ1-3; the match to TRBD1 covers 8 bases. Trimming at V came to 4 bases and at J to 1 base, leaving 3 bases not matched to a gene. Germline V CDR1 and CDR2: MGHRA, YSYEKL. The CDR3 covers 15 residues. CDR3 sequence reads: CASSPRQGSGNTIYF. CDR3 DNA sequence: TGCGCCAGCAGCCCTCGACAGGGGTCTGGAAACACCATATATTTT.

This rearrangement joins TRBV7-6 to TRBJ2-5; maybe TRBD2 (5 bases). V lost 2 bases and J lost 1, with 17 bases in between. Germline CDR1 and CDR2: SGHVS and FNYEAQ. The CDR3 runs to 17 residues. The CDR3 spells CASSLRAPGDLQETQYF. CDR3 coding DNA: TGTGCCAGCAGCTTAAGGGCCCCCGGGGATCTCCAAGAGACCCAGTACTTC.

CDR3 nucleotide sequence: TGTGCCTCCTCAGGGGTGGGCACCGGGGAGCTGTTTTTT. Its protein is CASSGVGTGELFF. The chain links TRBV25-1 to TRBJ2-2; D may be TRBD1 (6 bases). Germline lookup yields CDR1 MGHDK and CDR2 SYGVNS. CDR3 length equals 13 residues. V lost 11 bases and J lost 4, with 14 bases in between.

The rearrangement uses TRBV4-1 and TRBJ2-6; D is perhaps TRBD2 (6 bases). Looked up from germline, CDR1 is MGHRA and CDR2 is YSYEKL. The CDR3 consists of 18 residues. Trimming removed 1 base at V and 1 base at J, with 14 bases between. CDR3 in amino acids: CASSQAEGRGSGANVLTF. CDR3 sequence (DNA): TGCGCCAGCAGCCAAGCTGAGGGACGGGGGTCTGGGGCCAACGTCCTGACTTTC.

The chain couples TRBV4-2 to TRBJ2-1; 10 bases are shared with TRBD2. Germline CDR1 LGHNA, CDR2 YNFKEQ. With V trimmed by 0 bases and J by 2 bases, 1 base remained unmatched. The CDR3 has 16 residues. The CDR3 spells CASSQDGTSAYNEQFF. The CDR3 nucleotides are TGTGCCAGCAGCCAAGATGGGACTAGCGCCTACAATGAGCAGTTCTTC.

This clone was recorded a few times. V usage is TRBV5-6 and J usage is TRBJ2-6; tentative D call: TRBD1 (5 bases). The V gene's germline CDR1 is SGHDT and CDR2 YYEEEE. This CDR3 is 15 amino acids long. The V and J ends lost 2 bases and 0 bases respectively, with 6 bases between them. DNA for the CDR3: TGTGCCAGCAGCTTTAGGGGCTCTGGGGCCAACGTCCTGACTTTC. Protein sequence: CASSFRGSGANVLTF. The full variable domain, rest sourced from reference TRBV5-6 and TRBJ2-6, is DAGVTQSPTHLIKTRGQQVTLRCSPKSGHDTVSWYQQALGQGPQFIFQYYEEEERQRGNFPDRFSGHQFPNYSSELNVNALLLGDSALYLCASSFRGSGANVLTFGAGSRLTVL.

The chain employs TRBV5-4 and TRBJ1-2, with D perhaps TRBD1 (6 bases). Germline CDR1 reads SGHNT; CDR2 reads YYREEE (reference sequence). CDR3 length: 15 residues. Trimming left V 2 bases short and J 0 bases short, with 11 bases between. In DNA form, the CDR3 reads TGTGCCAGCAGCTTCGCACAGGGAGCTAACTATGGCTACACCTTC. This sequence encodes CASSFAQGANYGYTF.

The V call is TRBV6-6, the J call TRBJ2-5; weak D call: TRBD2 (5 bases). The DNA end is more similar to TRBJ2-7, so the J call may be wrong. This CDR3 region has 13 residues. From germline, CDR1 is MNHNY and CDR2 SVGAGI (reference sequence). CDR3 loop: CASSYSPGSEQYF. The DNA of the CDR3 is TGTGCCAGCAGTTACTCGCCGGGAAGCGAGCAGTACTTC.

The chain employs TRBV7-3 and TRBJ2-5; no reliable D call. This CDR3 is 13 amino acids long. CDR1 and CDR2 from the germline V gene are SGHTA and FQGTGA. Trimming cost V 2 bases and J 4 bases, with 8 bases left between them. The CDR3 region is CASSLARSETQYF. CDR3 DNA: TGTGCCAGCAGCTTAGCCCGGTCAGAGACCCAGTACTTC.

This chain uses TRBV30 with TRBJ2-3; 7 bases map to TRBD2. CDR3 length: 16 residues. Trimming cost V 2 bases and J 0 bases; bases outside gene matches: 8. Germline lookup yields CDR1 GTSNPN and CDR2 SVGIG (reference sequence). CDR3 protein: CAWSSAWGGSTDTQYF. The CDR3 nucleotides read TGTGCCTGGAGTTCCGCTTGGGGGGGAAGCACAGATACGCAGTATTTT.

The gene calls are TRBV25-1 and TRBJ1-2; 8 positions agree with TRBD1. Germline values: CDR1 MGHDK, CDR2 SYGVNS. V trimming: 5 bases; J trimming: 0 bases; junction bases outside the gene matches: 5. The CDR3 loop spans 15 amino acids. CDR3 in DNA: TGTGCCAGCAGTATACAGGGGGAAGCTAACTATGGCTACACCTTC. It yields the protein CASSIQGEANYGYTF.

This chain connects TRBV4-1 to TRBJ2-5; TRBD1 agrees at 8 bases. Germline-derived CDR1 and CDR2 are MGHRA and YSYEKL. Trimming cost V 5 bases and J 1 base; bases outside gene matches: 6. This CDR3 spans 15 amino acids. CDR3 sequence reads: CASSTGQVIQETQYF. CDR3 DNA: TGCGCCAGCAGCACGGGACAGGTCATCCAAGAGACCCAGTACTTC.

Notes on this clone: The sample has other DNA sequences that encode this CDR3 too. This chain links TRBV30 with TRBJ1-5; perhaps TRBD1 as D (5 bases). V gave up 3 bases and J gave up 2 bases, with 8 bases separating them. This CDR3 region has 13 residues. The germline gives CDR1 GTSNPN, CDR2 SVGIG (reference sequence). CDR3 loop: CAWSGGGNQPQHF. The DNA for the CDR3 is TGTGCCTGGAGCGGAGGGGGCAATCAGCCCCAGCATTTT.

The chain employs TRBV28 and TRBJ1-2, with D tentatively TRBD1 (6 bases). Trimming stripped 6 bases from V and 3 bases from J, with 20 bases between. From germline, CDR1 is MDHEN and CDR2 SYDVKM. This CDR3 has 16 residues. In DNA, the CDR3 is TGTGCCAGCAGATTAGACAGGCCCCGTATGGACTATGGCTACACCTTC. It translates to CASRLDRPRMDYGYTF.

CDR3 bases: TGTGCCAGCAGTTCTATCGGCGGCTACGAGCAGTACTTC. Residues: CASSSIGGYEQYF. The V and J genes are TRBV27 and TRBJ2-7; D ambiguous. The CDR3 sequence is 13 residues long. V gave up 4 bases and J gave up 3 bases, with 10 bases separating them. The V gene's germline CDR1 is MNHEY and CDR2 SMNVEV (reference sequence).

The gene calls are TRBV7-2 and TRBJ1-4; D remains unclear. The CDR3 totals 15 residues. V shed 5 bases and J shed 8 bases, with 18 bases lying between them. Germline values: CDR1 SGHTA, CDR2 FQGNSA. The chain's CDR3 is CASSPQRTGWEKLFF. CDR3 DNA: TGTGCCAGCAGCCCACAGCGGACCGGCTGGGAAAAACTGTTTTTT.

DNA of the CDR3: TGCGCCAGCAGCCACCCGGGGGACAGGGGGTATGGCTACACCTTC. This sequence encodes CASSHPGDRGYGYTF. The V call is TRBV4-1, the J call TRBJ1-2; 11 nucleotides match TRBD1. CDR1 and CDR2 from the germline V gene are MGHRA and YSYEKL. V was clipped by 3 bases and J by 5 bases; unmatched bases: 5. This CDR3 comprises 15 residues.

This chain links TRBV6-5 with TRBJ2-5; TRBD2 aligns across 12 bases. The J call is uncertain, as TRBJ2-7 better fits the DNA end. This CDR3 region has 16 residues. The V gene's germline CDR1 is MNHEY and CDR2 SVGAGI. CDR3 loop: CASSSTSGRAPYEQYF. The CDR3 region has the DNA TGTGCCAGCAGTTCGACTAGCGGGAGAGCCCCCTACGAGCAGTACTTC.

The chain carries TRBV5-1 and TRBJ1-1; D is ambiguous. V was clipped by 0 bases and J by 6 bases, with 12 bases between them. Germline CDR1 and CDR2: SGHRS and YFSETQ. This CDR3 is built from 14 residues. CDR3 sequence: CASSLAAGLSEAFF. The CDR3 bases are TGCGCCAGCAGCTTGGCTGCGGGGTTGTCTGAAGCTTTCTTT.

V and J are TRBV27 and TRBJ1-5, with a weak D call TRBD1 (5 bases). This CDR3 spans 13 amino acids. Per germline, CDR1 MNHEY and CDR2 SMNVEV (reference sequence). V lost 4 bases and J lost 9, with 13 bases in between. Here the CDR3 reads CASSSGRGRPQHF. As DNA, the CDR3 is TGTGCCAGCAGTTCTGGAAGGGGTCGGCCCCAGCATTTT.

This chain connects TRBV5-6 to TRBJ1-5; the match to TRBD1 covers 7 bases. The CDR3 is made up of 15 amino acids. Germline trimming cut 4 bases from V and 5 bases from J; bases unmatched to any gene: 9. Germline V gene data show CDR1 as SGHDT and CDR2 as YYEEEE. The DNA of the CDR3 is TGTGCCAGCAGCCAGACAGGGTCTGGGGATCAGCCCCAGCATTTT. Translated: CASSQTGSGDQPQHF.

The rearrangement joins TRBV28 to TRBJ2-3; the D is unclear. Trimming removed 4 bases at V and 11 bases at J, with 16 bases between. The CDR3 totals 13 residues. The germline CDR1 and CDR2 sequences are MDHEN and SYDVKM. CDR3 sequence (DNA): TGTGCCAGCAGTTCCACTTATAATCCTAGGCAGTATTTT. This encodes CASSSTYNPRQYF.

The CDR3 nucleotides read TGTGCCTGGAGTGTCAGCTCTGGGGCCAACGTCCTGACTTTC. It yields the protein CAWSVSSGANVLTF. The gene calls are TRBV30 and TRBJ2-6; D is unclear. This CDR3 is 14 amino acids long. Trimming pared 0 bases from V and 0 bases from J, leaving 3 bases between. CDR1 GTSNPN and CDR2 SVGIG come from the germline V gene (reference sequence).

The chain employs TRBV30 and TRBJ1-2; D gene ambiguous. The CDR3 runs 11 residues. With 8 bases removed from V and 4 bases from J, the gap between germline ends came to 11 bases. In germline, CDR1 is GTSNPN, CDR2 SVGIG (reference sequence). This CDR3 reads CAGQPRYGYTF. Written as DNA, the CDR3 is TGTGCCGGTCAGCCCCGCTATGGCTACACCTTC.

The table lists this clone with a few counts. V gene TRBV9 combines with J gene TRBJ2-5; maybe TRBD2 (6 bases). The germline V gene has CDR1 SGDLS and CDR2 YYNGEE. The CDR3 is 13 amino acids. The V end lost 3 bases, the J end lost 5 bases, and 11 bases lay between the germline ends. DNA of the CDR3: TGTGCCAGCAGCGGCAGTGGGGGGGAGACCCAGTACTTC. Its protein is CASSGSGGETQYF. The whole variable domain, remainder taken from reference TRBV9 and TRBJ2-5, is DSGVTQTPKHLITATGQRVTLRCSPRSGDLSVYWYQQSLDQGLQFLIQYYNGEERAKGNILERFSAQQFPDLHSELNLSSLELGDSALYFCASSGSGGETQYFGPGTRLLVL.